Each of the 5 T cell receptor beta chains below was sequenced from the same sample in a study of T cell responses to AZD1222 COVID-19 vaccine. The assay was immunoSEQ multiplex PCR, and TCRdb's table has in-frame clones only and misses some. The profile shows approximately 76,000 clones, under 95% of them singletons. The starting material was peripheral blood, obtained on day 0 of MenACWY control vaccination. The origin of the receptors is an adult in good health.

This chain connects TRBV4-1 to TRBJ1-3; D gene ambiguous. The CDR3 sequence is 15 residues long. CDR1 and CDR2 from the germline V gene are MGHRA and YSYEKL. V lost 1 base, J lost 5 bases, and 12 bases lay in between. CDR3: CASSQVGYSRNTIYF. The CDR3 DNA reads TGCGCCAGCAGCCAAGTCGGCTATTCAAGAAACACCATATATTTT.

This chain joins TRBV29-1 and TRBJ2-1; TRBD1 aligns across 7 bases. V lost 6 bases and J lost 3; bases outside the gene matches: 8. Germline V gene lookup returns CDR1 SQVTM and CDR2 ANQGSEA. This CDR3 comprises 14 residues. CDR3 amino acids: CSVEKGQVYNEQFF. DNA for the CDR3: TGCAGCGTCGAAAAAGGACAGGTCTACAATGAGCAGTTCTTC.

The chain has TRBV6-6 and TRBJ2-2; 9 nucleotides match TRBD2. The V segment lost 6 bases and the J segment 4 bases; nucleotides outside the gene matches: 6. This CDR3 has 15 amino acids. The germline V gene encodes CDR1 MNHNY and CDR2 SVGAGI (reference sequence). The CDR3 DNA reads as TGTGCCAGCAGCACCTTAGCGGGGGCCACCGGGGAGCTGTTTTTT. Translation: CASSTLAGATGELFF.

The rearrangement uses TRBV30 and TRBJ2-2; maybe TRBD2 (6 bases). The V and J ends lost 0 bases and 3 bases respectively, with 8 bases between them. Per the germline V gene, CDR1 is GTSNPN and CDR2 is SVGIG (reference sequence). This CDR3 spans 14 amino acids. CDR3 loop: CAWSVTSYTGELFF. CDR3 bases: TGTGCCTGGAGTGTGACTAGTTACACCGGGGAGCTGTTTTTT. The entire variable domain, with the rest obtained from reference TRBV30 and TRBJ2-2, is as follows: SQTIHQWPATLVQPVGSPLSLECTVEGTSNPNLYWYRQAAGRGLQLLFYSVGIGQISSEVPQNLSASRPQDRQFILSSKKLLLSDSGFYLCAWSVTSYTGELFFGEGSRLTVL.

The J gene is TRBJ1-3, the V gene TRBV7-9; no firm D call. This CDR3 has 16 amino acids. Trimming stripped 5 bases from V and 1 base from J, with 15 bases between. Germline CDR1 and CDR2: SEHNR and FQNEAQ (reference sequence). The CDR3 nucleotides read TGTGCCAGCAGCCCGAGTCGAGCGACTTCTGGAAACACCATATATTTT. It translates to CASSPSRATSGNTIYF.